This TCR beta chain was sequenced during a study of blood T cell repertoires in COVID-19. In the study overall: T cells, B-cell-depleted T cells, or PBMCs supplied cDNA or gDNA.

The V end lost 2 bases, the J end lost 7 bases, and 12 bases lay between the germline ends. CDR3 length: 13 residues. In germline, CDR1 is GTSNPN, CDR2 SVGIG (reference sequence). This clone was seen a handful of times. In the original processing: It was from reference gene primer amplification that nucleated cell counts were estimated. The assay was immunoSEQ multiplex PCR, and TCRdb's table has in-frame clones only and misses some. The DNA gave D and trimming, while V, J and clone size come from that table. Here the sample spans roughly 250,000 clones, 87% being singletons. Participant age was about 18 to 89 years, and participants resided in fewer than 30 US areas. Categorization into cohorts depended on clinical history that participants reported.

The clonotype originates from a woman aged 25 to 39 with acute COVID-19. The specimen was PBMCs or T cells enriched from blood (not recorded which). The rearrangement links TRBV30 to TRBJ1-5; D uncertain. This chain's CDR3 is CAWSFEGKQPQHF. The CDR3 DNA reads TGTGCCTGGAGTTTTGAGGGAAAACAGCCCCAGCATTTT.